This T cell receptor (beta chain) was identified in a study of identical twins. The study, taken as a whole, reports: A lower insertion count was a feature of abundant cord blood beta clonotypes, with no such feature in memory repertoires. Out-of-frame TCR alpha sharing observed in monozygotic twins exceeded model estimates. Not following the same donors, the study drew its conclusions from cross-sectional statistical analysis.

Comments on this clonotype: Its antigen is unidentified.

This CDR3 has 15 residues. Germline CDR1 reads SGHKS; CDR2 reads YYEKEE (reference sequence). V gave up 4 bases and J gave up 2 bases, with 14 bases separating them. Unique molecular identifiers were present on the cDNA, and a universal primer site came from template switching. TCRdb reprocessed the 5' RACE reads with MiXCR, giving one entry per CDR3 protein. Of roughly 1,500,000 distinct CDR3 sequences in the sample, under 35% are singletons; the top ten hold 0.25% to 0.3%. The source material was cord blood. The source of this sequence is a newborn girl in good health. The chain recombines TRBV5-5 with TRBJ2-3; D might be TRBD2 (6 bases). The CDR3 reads CASSQRGSHTDTQYF. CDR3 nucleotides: TGTGCCAGCAGCCAACGGGGGTCCCACACAGATACGCAGTATTTT.